The 16 T cell receptor beta chains below all came from one sample that was sequenced in a study of blood T cell repertoires in COVID-19. Clones were sequenced by immunoSEQ multiplex PCR, and TCRdb holds only the in-frame ones, with some missing. The data show approximately 190,000 clones, about four fifths seen once. Sequencing was carried out using peripheral blood. Every receptor here comes from a woman between 70 and 85 years old with active or convalescent COVID-19.

This chain uses TRBV28 with TRBJ1-2; D gene uncertain. The CDR3 length is 14 residues. V shed 2 bases and J shed 0 bases, with 7 bases lying between them. Per the germline V gene, CDR1 is MDHEN and CDR2 is SYDVKM. The CDR3 DNA sequence: TGTGCCAGCAGTTTAGGTCGAGCTAACTATGGCTACACCTTC. This encodes CASSLGRANYGYTF.

The chain couples TRBV5-8 to TRBJ2-6; TRBD1 is a possible D gene (6 bases). V lost 6 bases and J lost 0, with 10 bases in between. The germline V gene has CDR1 SGHTS and CDR2 YDEGEE. This CDR3 contains 15 residues. This CDR3 reads CASIKGGSGANVLTF. Here the CDR3 DNA reads TGTGCCAGCATCAAAGGGGGCTCTGGGGCCAACGTCCTGACTTTC.

V usage is TRBV7-9 and J usage is TRBJ2-3; TRBD2 matches at 10 bases. The germline V gene has CDR1 SEHNR and CDR2 FQNEAQ (reference sequence). Trimming cost V 3 bases and J 2 bases; bases outside gene matches: 5. The CDR3 length is 16 residues. This CDR3 reads CASSLILAGVTDTQYF. Here the CDR3 DNA reads TGTGCCAGCAGCTTGATCCTAGCGGGGGTCACAGATACGCAGTATTTT.

V and J are TRBV3-1 (or the pseudogene TRBV3-2) and TRBJ2-3; 9 positions agree with TRBD2. CDR1 LGHDT and CDR2 YNNKEL come from the germline V gene (reference sequence). The ends lost 0 bases at V and 0 bases at J; junction bases unmatched: 7. The CDR3 spans 18 residues. This CDR3 reads CASSQEQLAGRSTDTQYF. The CDR3 DNA is TGTGCCAGCAGCCAAGAGCAACTAGCGGGCCGGAGCACAGATACGCAGTATTTT.

The gene calls are TRBV6-1 and TRBJ2-1; weak D call: TRBD1 (7 bases). Between the trimmed V and J ends, which lost 2 bases and 7 bases, there was a span of 12 bases. The CDR3 runs 14 residues. Per germline, CDR1 MNHNS and CDR2 SASEGT. The CDR3 region is CASSEQGGVNEQFF. The CDR3 region has the DNA TGTGCCAGCAGTGAACAGGGGGGTGTGAATGAGCAGTTCTTC.

The chain uses TRBV7-9 and TRBJ2-5; 8 positions match TRBD2. The CDR3 loop spans 16 amino acids. J lost 3 bases, V lost 4 bases, and 10 bases had no gene match. Germline assignment: CDR1 SEHNR and CDR2 FQNEAQ (reference sequence). CDR3 sequence: CASSSPAGEMKETQYF. CDR3 in DNA: TGTGCCAGCAGCTCCCCAGCGGGAGAAATGAAAGAGACCCAGTACTTC. The whole variable domain, remainder taken from reference TRBV7-9 and TRBJ2-5, is DTGVSQNPRHKITKRGQNVTFRCDPISEHNRLYWYRQTLGQGPEFLTYFQNEAQLEKSRLLSDRFSAERPKGSFSTLEIQRTEQGDSAMYLCASSSPAGEMKETQYFGPGTRLLVL.

The genes are TRBV7-9 and TRBJ1-1; D unclear. The CDR3 loop spans 14 amino acids. Germline CDR1 reads SEHNR; CDR2 reads FQNEAQ (reference sequence). Trimming pared 4 bases from V and 1 base from J, leaving 10 bases between. The CDR3 DNA is TGTGCCAGCAGCTCCCCCGGGGAGAACACTGAAGCTTTCTTT. It encodes CASSSPGENTEAFF. Complete variable domain (other parts from reference TRBV7-9 and TRBJ1-1): DTGVSQNPRHKITKRGQNVTFRCDPISEHNRLYWYRQTLGQGPEFLTYFQNEAQLEKSRLLSDRFSAERPKGSFSTLEIQRTEQGDSAMYLCASSSPGENTEAFFGQGTRLTVV.

The chain combines TRBV5-1 with TRBJ2-1; 13 bases line up with TRBD2. The V gene's germline CDR1 is SGHRS and CDR2 YFSETQ. CDR3 length: 17 amino acids. The V gene end was trimmed by 3 bases and the J gene end by 7 bases; junction bases not matched to a gene: 10. The CDR3 protein is CASSSPTLAGGGNEQFF. For the CDR3, the DNA is TGCGCCAGCAGCTCGCCAACACTAGCGGGAGGGGGAAATGAGCAGTTCTTC. Based on the CDR3 plus reference TRBV5-1 and TRBJ2-1, the full variable domain is KAGVTQTPRYLIKTRGQQVTLSCSPISGHRSVSWYQQTPGQGLQFLFEYFSETQRNKGNFPGRFSGRQFSNSRSEMNVSTLELGDSALYLCASSSPTLAGGGNEQFFGPGTRLTVL.

The chain links TRBV6-5 to TRBJ1-1; perhaps TRBD1 as D (5 bases). There are 14 residues in the CDR3. Deletions cut 7 bases from V and 1 base from J, with 13 bases between. Germline V CDR1 and CDR2: MNHEY, SVGAGI. The CDR3 loop is CASIRQWGNTEAFF. CDR3 sequence (DNA): TGTGCCAGCATTCGACAGTGGGGGAACACTGAAGCTTTCTTT.

This chain joins TRBV5-1 and TRBJ1-4; 8 bases are shared with TRBD1. The germline V gene has CDR1 SGHRS and CDR2 YFSETQ. V gave up 0 bases and J gave up 5 bases; unmatched junction bases: 9. This CDR3 region has 17 residues. This chain's CDR3 is CASSLGASTGENEKLFF. CDR3 bases: TGCGCCAGCAGCTTGGGGGCCTCGACAGGGGAGAATGAAAAACTGTTTTTT.

This chain connects TRBV6-5 to TRBJ2-1, with TRBD2 matching over 8 bases. Germline CDR1 MNHEY, CDR2 SVGAGI. The ends lost 4 bases at V and 9 bases at J; junction bases unmatched: 8. The CDR3 spans 14 residues. Here the CDR3 reads CASSWERESVEQFF. CDR3 coding DNA: TGTGCCAGCAGTTGGGAGCGGGAGTCGGTTGAGCAGTTCTTC.

V and J are TRBV19 and TRBJ2-3, with D possibly being TRBD2 (7 bases). Germline V gives CDR1 LNHDA, CDR2 SQIVND (reference sequence). The CDR3 has 17 residues. Trimming took 5 bases from V and 0 from J, leaving 18 bases between them. CDR3 region: CASSPWGGPSSTDTQYF. The CDR3 nucleotides are TGTGCCAGTAGTCCCTGGGGGGGGCCTTCTAGCACAGATACGCAGTATTTT.

The chain combines TRBV16 with TRBJ2-7, with 8 bases identical to TRBD1. After removal of 5 bases from V and 1 base from J, the junction contained 4 bases not matched to a gene. Per the germline V gene, CDR1 is KGHSY and CDR2 is FQNENV. This CDR3 region has 14 residues. CDR3 sequence (DNA): TGTGCCAGCAGCGTACAGGGGGTTTCCTACGAGCAGTACTTC. Translating it yields CASSVQGVSYEQYF.

The chain links TRBV6-5 to TRBJ1-2; D not certain. Deletions cut 0 bases from V and 4 bases from J, with 12 bases between. Germline V gene lookup returns CDR1 MNHEY and CDR2 SVGAGI. This CDR3 spans 15 amino acids. The CDR3 nucleotides read TGTGCCAGCAGTTACTCGTCCGCACAGCCCTATGGCTACACCTTC. Translated, it gives CASSYSSAQPYGYTF.

The genes are TRBV5-1 and TRBJ1-6; 7 bases match TRBD1. The CDR3 has 14 amino acids. V trimming: 0 bases; J trimming: 7 bases; junction bases outside the gene matches: 1. Germline CDR1 is SGHRS and CDR2 is YFSETQ. The CDR3 sequence is CASSLGDRNSPLHF. CDR3 sequence (DNA): TGCGCCAGCAGCTTGGGGGACAGAAATTCACCCCTCCACTTT.

This clone appeared a single time. The CDR3 sequence is CASSQREGEKLFF. Here the CDR3 DNA reads TGCGCCAGCAGCCAGCGGGAGGGGGAGAAACTGTTTTTT. V gene TRBV4-1 combines with J gene TRBJ1-4; D perhaps matches TRBD1 (6 bases). This CDR3 region has 13 residues. Trimming stripped 3 bases from V and 11 bases from J, with 13 bases between. CDR1 and CDR2 from the germline V gene are MGHRA and YSYEKL.